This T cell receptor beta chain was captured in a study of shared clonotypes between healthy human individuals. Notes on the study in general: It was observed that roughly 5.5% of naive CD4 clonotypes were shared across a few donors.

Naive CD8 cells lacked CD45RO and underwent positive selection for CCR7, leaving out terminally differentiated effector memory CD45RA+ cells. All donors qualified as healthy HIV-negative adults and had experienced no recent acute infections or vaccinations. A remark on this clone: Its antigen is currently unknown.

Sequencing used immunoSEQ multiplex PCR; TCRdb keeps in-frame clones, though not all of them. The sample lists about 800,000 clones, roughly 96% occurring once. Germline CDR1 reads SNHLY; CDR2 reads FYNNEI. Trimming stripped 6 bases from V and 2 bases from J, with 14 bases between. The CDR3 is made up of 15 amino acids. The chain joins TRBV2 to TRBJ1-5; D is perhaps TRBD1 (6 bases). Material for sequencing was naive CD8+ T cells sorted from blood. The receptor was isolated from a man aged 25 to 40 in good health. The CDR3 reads CASSETGLGNQPQHF. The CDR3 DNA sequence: TGTGCCAGCAGCGAGACAGGTTTGGGCAATCAGCCCCAGCATTTT.